These 12 T cell receptor beta chains were sequenced from one sample in a study of CD8+ T cells in alopecia areata. Treatment indicated: oral pan-JAK inhibitor, 5-10 mg twice daily. cDNA reverse transcribed from extracted RNA served as the sequencing template. Measured with immunoSEQ multiplex PCR; TCRdb has only the in-frame clones, and not every one. In the table there are roughly 180,000 clones, less than 70% of which are singletons. The specimen was CD8+ T cells sorted from blood, collected at week 24, from a patient treated with tofacitinib. All receptors come from a human donor with alopecia areata.

The sample holds one count of this clone. V gene TRBV27 combines with J gene TRBJ1-5, with 7 bases lining up with TRBD1. The CDR3 contains 15 residues. Germline V gene lookup returns CDR1 MNHEY and CDR2 SMNVEV (reference sequence). V shed 6 bases, J shed 4 bases, and the junction held 9 bases outside the gene matches. CDR3 DNA sequence: TGTGCCAGCAGCCATATCACAGGGGTGAATCAGCCCCAGCATTTT. Translation gives CASSHITGVNQPQHF.

In nucleotides, the CDR3 is TGCAGCGTTGAAAGGCGAAAGGGGACGTGGAACACTGAAGCTTTCTTT. Amino acid sequence: CSVERRKGTWNTEAFF. The chain employs TRBV29-1 and TRBJ1-1; TRBD1 might be the D (5 bases). The germline gives CDR1 SQVTM, CDR2 ANQGSEA. The CDR3 sequence is 16 residues long. The ends were cut back, 2 bases at V and 1 base at J, with 17 bases in the middle.

The table lists this clone with a count of one. The chain links TRBV30 to TRBJ1-4; D is unresolved. V was shortened by 3 bases and J by 5 bases, with 10 bases between the two germline ends. This CDR3 spans 13 amino acids. CDR1 and CDR2 (germline): GTSNPN, SVGIG (reference sequence). CDR3 sequence (DNA): TGTGCCTGGAGAGAGGTAGTGAATGAAAAACTGTTTTTT. Amino acids: CAWREVVNEKLFF.

J is TRBJ1-1 and V is TRBV4-3, with D maybe TRBD1 (6 bases). Germline V CDR1 and CDR2: LGHNA, YSLEER. Trimming removed 6 bases from V and 1 base from J, with 12 bases in between. This CDR3 region has 14 residues. CDR3 amino acids: CASSSGTTNTEAFF. CDR3 nucleotide sequence: TGCGCCAGCAGTTCCGGGACAACGAACACTGAAGCTTTCTTT.

The chain is built from TRBV14 and TRBJ1-2, with unresolved D. The CDR3 extends over 13 amino acids. V was shortened by 0 bases and J by 8 bases, with 10 bases between the two germline ends. From germline, CDR1 is SGHDN and CDR2 FVKESK. The CDR3 region has the DNA TGTGCCAGCAGCCAAGATGGGTCGCGGGGCTACACCTTC. The encoded protein is CASSQDGSRGYTF. Based on the CDR3 plus reference TRBV14 and TRBJ1-2, the full variable domain is EAGVTQFPSHSVIEKGQTVTLRCDPISGHDNLYWYRRVMGKEIKFLLHFVKESKQDESGMPNNRFLAERTGGTYSTLKVQPAELEDSGVYFCASSQDGSRGYTFGSGTRLTVV.

V gene TRBV30 combines with J gene TRBJ2-3, with D maybe TRBD1 (6 bases). From germline, CDR1 is GTSNPN and CDR2 SVGIG (reference sequence). The CDR3 is 14 residues long. Trimming took off 0 bases at V and 4 bases at J, with 11 bases between the two ends. The CDR3 DNA sequence: TGTGCCTGGAGTGTTGGTCAGGGGCCAGATACGCAGTATTTT. Its translation: CAWSVGQGPDTQYF.

J is TRBJ1-1 and V is TRBV6-5; D ambiguous. CDR3 length equals 12 residues. The V end lost 6 bases, the J end lost 2 bases, and 7 bases lay between the germline ends. The germline gives CDR1 MNHEY, CDR2 SVGAGI. CDR3: CASRSTNTEAFF. In DNA, the CDR3 is TGTGCCAGCAGGTCAACAAACACTGAAGCTTTCTTT.

This clone was picked up a small number of times. The chain links TRBV2 to TRBJ1-2, with TRBD1 identical over 9 bases. The germline V gene encodes CDR1 SNHLY and CDR2 FYNNEI. There are 17 residues in the CDR3. Losses at the gene ends were 5 bases for V and 4 bases for J; bases not matched to a gene: 14. For the CDR3, the DNA is TGTGCCAGCAGTCCGGGACAGGGCGCGCCATTTATCTATGGCTACACCTTC. Translated: CASSPGQGAPFIYGYTF.

This clone was counted a few times. The V gene is TRBV28, the J gene TRBJ2-6; no reliable D call. This CDR3 has 19 residues. Germline CDR1 is MDHEN and CDR2 is SYDVKM. V gave up 3 bases and J gave up 0 bases, with 18 bases separating them. This CDR3 reads CASSFPSSPIHSGANVLTF. CDR3 sequence (DNA): TGTGCCAGCAGTTTCCCTTCGAGCCCGATCCACTCTGGGGCCAACGTCCTGACTTTC.

The J gene is TRBJ2-7, the V gene TRBV29-1, with TRBD1 matching 7 bases. This CDR3 contains 14 residues. J gave up 4 bases and V 5 bases, and 11 bases lay outside the gene matches. Germline lookup yields CDR1 SQVTM and CDR2 ANQGSEA. This chain's CDR3 is CSVTGQESSYEQYF. As DNA, the CDR3 is TGCAGCGTTACCGGACAGGAAAGTTCGTACGAGCAGTACTTC.

This clone has just a few counts. For the CDR3, the DNA is TGTGCCTGTGGTGCGGGGGTCAATGAGCAGTTCTTC. Translating it yields CACGAGVNEQFF. V usage is TRBV30 and J usage is TRBJ2-1; TRBD2 matches at 7 bases. The CDR3 has 12 amino acids. Germline CDR1 reads GTSNPN; CDR2 reads SVGIG (reference sequence). J gave up 6 bases and V 6 bases, and 5 bases lay outside the gene matches.

The chain links TRBV30 to TRBJ1-1, with D possibly TRBD1 on 5 matching bases. Germline loops: CDR1 GTSNPN, CDR2 SVGIG (reference sequence). The CDR3 has 14 amino acids. V lost 2 bases, J lost 7 bases, and 17 bases lay in between. The CDR3: CAWSFRGGMGEAFF. The CDR3 nucleotides read TGTGCCTGGAGTTTTCGTGGGGGAATGGGTGAAGCTTTCTTT.